This TCR beta chain was retrieved from a study of blood T cell repertoires in COVID-19. Produced via immunoSEQ multiplex PCR; TCRdb's table is partial and in-frame only. This table holds over 60,000 clones, 80% to 90% found once. Germline V lookup: CDR1 MDHEN, CDR2 SYDVKM. V shed 4 bases, J shed 7 bases, and the junction held 3 bases outside the gene matches. The CDR3 has 14 amino acids. This clonotype was obtained from a man aged 40-50 years with acute or convalescent COVID-19. V gene TRBV28 combines with J gene TRBJ1-6; 8 nucleotides line up with TRBD1. Sequenced input: peripheral blood. CDR3 sequence (DNA): TGTGCCAGCAGTTCCGGGACAGGAAATTCACCCCTCCACTTT. Translated: CASSSGTGNSPLHF.